The clone carrying this T cell receptor (beta chain) showed up many times. Its target is not known. Template switching created a universal primer site, and the cDNA included unique molecular identifiers. Each CDR3 protein is one row after TCRdb ran MiXCR on the 5' RACE reads. The data show around 1.7 million distinct CDR3 sequences, around 29% seen once. The CDR3 is 12 residues long. V lost 4 bases and J 5 bases, leaving 6 bases between the germline ends. This sample was taken from a study of identical twins. Study observations and caveats: Invariant MAIT and iNKT cells may have partly biased zero-insertion analyses. For monozygotic twins, models underestimated out-of-frame TCR alpha sharing. Twins showed weaker excess sharing in their beta out-of-frame sequences.

The receptor was derived from a newborn girl in good health. What was sequenced was cord blood. The chain carries TRBV12-3 or TRBV12-4 and TRBJ1-5; perhaps TRBD1 as D (5 bases). CDR3 protein: CASSWGDQPQHF. The CDR3 DNA follows: TGTGCCAGCAGTTGGGGGGATCAGCCCCAGCATTTT.